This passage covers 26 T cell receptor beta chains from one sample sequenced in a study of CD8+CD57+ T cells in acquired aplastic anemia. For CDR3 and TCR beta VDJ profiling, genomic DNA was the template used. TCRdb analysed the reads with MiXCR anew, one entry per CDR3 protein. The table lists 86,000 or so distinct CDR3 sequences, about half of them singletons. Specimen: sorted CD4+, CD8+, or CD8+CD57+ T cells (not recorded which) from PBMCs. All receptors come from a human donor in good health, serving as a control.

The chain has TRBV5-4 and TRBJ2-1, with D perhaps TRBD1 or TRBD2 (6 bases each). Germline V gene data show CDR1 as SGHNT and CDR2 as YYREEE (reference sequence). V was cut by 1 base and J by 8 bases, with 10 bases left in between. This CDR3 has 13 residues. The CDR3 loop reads CASSLKGGDEQFF. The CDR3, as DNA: TGTGCCAGCAGCTTGAAGGGGGGAGATGAGCAGTTCTTC.

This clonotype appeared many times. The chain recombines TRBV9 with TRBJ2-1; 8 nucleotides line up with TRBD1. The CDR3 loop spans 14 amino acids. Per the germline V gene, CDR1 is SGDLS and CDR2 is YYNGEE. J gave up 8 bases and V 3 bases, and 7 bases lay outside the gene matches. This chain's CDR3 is CASSAGTGNDEQFF. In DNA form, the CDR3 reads TGTGCCAGCAGCGCCGGGACAGGCAATGATGAGCAGTTCTTC.

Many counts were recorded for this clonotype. As DNA, the CDR3 is TGTGCCACCAGCAGAACCAGCGGGGGGTACAATGAGCAGTTCTTC. It yields the protein CATSRTSGGYNEQFF. The chain links TRBV15 to TRBJ2-1; 9 positions match TRBD2. From germline, CDR1 is LNHNV and CDR2 YYDKDF (reference sequence). V lost 2 bases to trimming and J lost 4 bases; unmatched junction nucleotides: 3. The CDR3 covers 15 residues.

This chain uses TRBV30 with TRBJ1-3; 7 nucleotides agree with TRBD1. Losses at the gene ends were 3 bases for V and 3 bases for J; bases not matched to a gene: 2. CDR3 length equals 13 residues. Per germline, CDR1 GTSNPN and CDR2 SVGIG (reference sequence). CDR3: CAWSRDSGNTIYF. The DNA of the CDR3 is TGTGCCTGGAGCCGGGACAGTGGAAACACCATATATTTT.

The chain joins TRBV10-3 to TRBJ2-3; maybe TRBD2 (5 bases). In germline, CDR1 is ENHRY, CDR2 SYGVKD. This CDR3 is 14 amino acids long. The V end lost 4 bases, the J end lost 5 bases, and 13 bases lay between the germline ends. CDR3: CAISVDKEVDTQYF. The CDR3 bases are TGTGCCATCAGTGTGGATAAGGAGGTAGATACGCAGTATTTT.

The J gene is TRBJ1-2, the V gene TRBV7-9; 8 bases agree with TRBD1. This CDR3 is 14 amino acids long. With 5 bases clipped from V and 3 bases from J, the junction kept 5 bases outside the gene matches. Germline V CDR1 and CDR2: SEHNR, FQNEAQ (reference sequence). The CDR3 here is CASSPGQGDYGYTF. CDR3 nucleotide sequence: TGTGCCAGCAGCCCTGGACAGGGAGACTATGGCTACACCTTC.

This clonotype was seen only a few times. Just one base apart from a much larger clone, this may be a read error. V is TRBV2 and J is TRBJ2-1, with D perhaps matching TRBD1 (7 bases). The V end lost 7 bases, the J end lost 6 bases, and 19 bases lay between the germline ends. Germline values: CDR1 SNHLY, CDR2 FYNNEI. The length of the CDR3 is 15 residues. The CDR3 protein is CASKERGQGLNEQFF. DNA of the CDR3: TGTGCCAGCAAGGAAAGGGGGCAGGGACTCAATGAGCAGTTCTTC.

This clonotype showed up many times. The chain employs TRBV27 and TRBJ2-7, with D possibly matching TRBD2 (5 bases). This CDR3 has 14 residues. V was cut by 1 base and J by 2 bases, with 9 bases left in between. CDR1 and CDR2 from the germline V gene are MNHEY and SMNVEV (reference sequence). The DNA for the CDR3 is TGTGCCAGCAGTTTATGGAGCGGCGCCTACGAGCAGTACTTC. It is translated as CASSLWSGAYEQYF.

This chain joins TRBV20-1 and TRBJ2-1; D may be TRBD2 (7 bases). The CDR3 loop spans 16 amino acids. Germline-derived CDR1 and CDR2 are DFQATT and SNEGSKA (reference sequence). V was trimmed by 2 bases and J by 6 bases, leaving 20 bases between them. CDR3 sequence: CSARTEGRGARNEQFF. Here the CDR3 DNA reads TGCAGTGCTAGAACCGAGGGACGGGGGGCTCGCAATGAGCAGTTCTTC.

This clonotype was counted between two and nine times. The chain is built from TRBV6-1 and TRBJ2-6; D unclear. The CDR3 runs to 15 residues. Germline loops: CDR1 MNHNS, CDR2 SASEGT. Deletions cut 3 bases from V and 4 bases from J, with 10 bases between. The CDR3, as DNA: TGTGCCAGCAGTGAGTTACGTACCGGGGCCAACGTCCTGACTTTC. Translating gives CASSELRTGANVLTF.

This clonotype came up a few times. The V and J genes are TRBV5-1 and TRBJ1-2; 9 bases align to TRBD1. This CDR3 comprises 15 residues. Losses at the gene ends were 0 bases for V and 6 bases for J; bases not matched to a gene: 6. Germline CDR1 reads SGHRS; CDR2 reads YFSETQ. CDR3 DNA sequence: TGCGCCAGCAGCTTGGAACAGGGGGCGTGGGATGGCTACACCTTC. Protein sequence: CASSLEQGAWDGYTF. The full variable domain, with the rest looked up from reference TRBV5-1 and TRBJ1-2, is KAGVTQTPRYLIKTRGQQVTLSCSPISGHRSVSWYQQTPGQGLQFLFEYFSETQRNKGNFPGRFSGRQFSNSRSEMNVSTLELGDSALYLCASSLEQGAWDGYTFGSGTRLTVV.

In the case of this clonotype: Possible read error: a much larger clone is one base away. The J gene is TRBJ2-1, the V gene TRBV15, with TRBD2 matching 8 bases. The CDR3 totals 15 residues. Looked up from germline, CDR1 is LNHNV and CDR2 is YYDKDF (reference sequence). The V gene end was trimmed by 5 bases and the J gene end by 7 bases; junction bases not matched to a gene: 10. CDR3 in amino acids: CATSLGAGALNEQFF. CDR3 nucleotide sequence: TGTGCCACCAGCTTAGGAGCGGGAGCTCTTAATGAGCAGTTCTTC.

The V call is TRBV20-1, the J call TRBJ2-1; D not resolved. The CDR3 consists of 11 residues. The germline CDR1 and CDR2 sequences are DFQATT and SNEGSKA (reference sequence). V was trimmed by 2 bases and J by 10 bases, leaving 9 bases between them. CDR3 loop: CSARNGREQFF. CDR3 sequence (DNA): TGCAGTGCTAGAAATGGGCGGGAGCAGTTCTTC.

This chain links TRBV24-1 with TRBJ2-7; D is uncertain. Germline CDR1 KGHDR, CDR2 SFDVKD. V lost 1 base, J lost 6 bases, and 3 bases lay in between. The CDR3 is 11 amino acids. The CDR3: CATSDFSEQYF. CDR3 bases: TGTGCCACCAGTGATTTCTCCGAGCAGTACTTC.

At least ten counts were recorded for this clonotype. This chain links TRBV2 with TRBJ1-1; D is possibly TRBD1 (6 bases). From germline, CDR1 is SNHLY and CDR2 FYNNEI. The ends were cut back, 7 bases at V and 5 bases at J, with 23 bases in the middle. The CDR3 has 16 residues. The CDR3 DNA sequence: TGTGCCAGCACCCGATTATCAGGGGCTCTTAGTACTGAAGCTTTCTTT. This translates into CASTRLSGALSTEAFF.

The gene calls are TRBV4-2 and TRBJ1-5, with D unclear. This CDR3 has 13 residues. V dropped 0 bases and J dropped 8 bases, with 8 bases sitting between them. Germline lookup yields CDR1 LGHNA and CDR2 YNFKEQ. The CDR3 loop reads CASSQDRREPQHF. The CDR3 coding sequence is TGTGCCAGCAGCCAAGATAGGCGGGAGCCCCAGCATTTT.

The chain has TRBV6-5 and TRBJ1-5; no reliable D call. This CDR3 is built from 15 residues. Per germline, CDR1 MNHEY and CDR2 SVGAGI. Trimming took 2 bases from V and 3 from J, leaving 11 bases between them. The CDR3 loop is CASSYPRVPNQPQHF. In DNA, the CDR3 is TGTGCCAGCAGTTACCCGAGGGTCCCCAATCAGCCCCAGCATTTT.

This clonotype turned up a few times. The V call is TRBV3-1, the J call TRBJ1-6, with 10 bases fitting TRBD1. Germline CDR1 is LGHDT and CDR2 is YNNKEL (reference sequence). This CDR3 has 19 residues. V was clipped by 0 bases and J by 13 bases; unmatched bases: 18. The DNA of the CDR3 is TGTGCCAGCAGCCAAGAGGTCAGCCTTAGGGGGACAGGGGTCCTGCCCCTCCACTTT. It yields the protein CASSQEVSLRGTGVLPLHF.

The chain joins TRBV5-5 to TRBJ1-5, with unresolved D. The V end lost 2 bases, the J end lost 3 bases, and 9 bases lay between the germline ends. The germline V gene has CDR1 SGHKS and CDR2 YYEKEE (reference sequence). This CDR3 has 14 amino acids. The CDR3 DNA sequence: TGTGCCAGCAGCTTTACAGCCATCAATCAGCCCCAGCATTTT. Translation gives CASSFTAINQPQHF. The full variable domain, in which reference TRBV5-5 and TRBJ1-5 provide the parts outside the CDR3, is DAGVTQSPTHLIKTRGQQVTLRCSPISGHKSVSWYQQVLGQGPQFIFQYYEKEERGRGNFPDRFSARQFPNYSSELNVNALLLGDSALYLCASSFTAINQPQHFGDGTRLSIL.

CDR3 DNA sequence: TGTGCCACCAGTCCCACGGGGGGGAACCGCTATGGCTACACCTTC. Translated, it gives CATSPTGGNRYGYTF. This chain links TRBV24-1 with TRBJ1-2, with D perhaps TRBD1 (5 bases). In germline, CDR1 is KGHDR, CDR2 SFDVKD. This CDR3 is built from 15 residues. The V end was cut by 6 bases, the J end by 4 bases, with 17 bases between.

CDR3 coding DNA: TGTGCCAGCAGTCAGGGACAGGTCCATTCACCCCTCCACTTT. It encodes CASSQGQVHSPLHF. The J gene is TRBJ1-6, the V gene TRBV12-3 or TRBV12-4; TRBD1 agrees at 8 bases. The V gene end was trimmed by 5 bases and the J gene end by 8 bases; junction bases not matched to a gene: 5. This CDR3 is 14 amino acids long.

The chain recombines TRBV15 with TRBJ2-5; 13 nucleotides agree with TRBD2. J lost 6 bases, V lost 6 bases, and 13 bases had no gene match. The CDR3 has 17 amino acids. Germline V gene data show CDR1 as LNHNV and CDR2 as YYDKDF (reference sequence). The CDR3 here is CATRGEPTGTSGKTQYF. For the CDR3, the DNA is TGTGCCACCAGGGGGGAGCCAACCGGGACTAGCGGGAAGACCCAGTACTTC.

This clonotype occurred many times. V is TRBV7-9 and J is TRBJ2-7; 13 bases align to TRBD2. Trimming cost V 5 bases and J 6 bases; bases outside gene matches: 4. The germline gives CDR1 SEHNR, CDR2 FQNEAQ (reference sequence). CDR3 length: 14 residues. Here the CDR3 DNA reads TGTGCCAGCAGCCGCGGACTAGCGGGAGTCGAGCAGTACTTC. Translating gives CASSRGLAGVEQYF.

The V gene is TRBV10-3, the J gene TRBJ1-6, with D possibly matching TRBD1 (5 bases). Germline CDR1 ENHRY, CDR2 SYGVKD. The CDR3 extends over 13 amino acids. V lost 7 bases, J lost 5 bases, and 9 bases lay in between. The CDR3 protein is CAITAGNNSPLHF. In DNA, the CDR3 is TGTGCCATCACGGCAGGGAATAATTCACCCCTCCACTTT.

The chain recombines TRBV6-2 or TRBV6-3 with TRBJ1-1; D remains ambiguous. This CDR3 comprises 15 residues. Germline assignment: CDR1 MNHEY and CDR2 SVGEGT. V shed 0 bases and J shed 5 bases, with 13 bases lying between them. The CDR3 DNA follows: TGTGCCAGCAGTTACTCGACGGGTGGGTCAACTGAAGCTTTCTTT. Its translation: CASSYSTGGSTEAFF.

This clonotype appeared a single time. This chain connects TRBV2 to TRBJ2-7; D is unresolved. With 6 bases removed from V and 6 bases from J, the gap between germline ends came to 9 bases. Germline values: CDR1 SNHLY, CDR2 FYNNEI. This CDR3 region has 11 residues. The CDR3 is CASSLTGEQYF. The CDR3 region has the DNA TGTGCCAGCAGCCTCACGGGCGAGCAGTACTTC.